These 32 T cell receptor beta chains came from one sample sequenced in a study of control samples from healthy donors and cancer patients. Sequencing was performed with immunoSEQ multiplex PCR; in TCRdb, only in-frame clones are kept and a portion is missing. The table records 350,000 to 450,000 clones, more than 80% of them present only once. The sample was PBMCs. Receptors were obtained from a man in his forties with head and neck cancer.

V is TRBV12-3 or TRBV12-4 and J is TRBJ1-3; D gene uncertain. The CDR3 extends over 13 amino acids. V lost 6 bases to trimming and J lost 3 bases, with 9 bases between them. CDR3 loop: CASRLTSGNTIYF. The CDR3 DNA reads TGTGCCAGCAGGCTGACAAGTGGAAACACCATATATTTT.

The chain combines TRBV18 with TRBJ2-1, with 8 positions matching TRBD2. Germline V gene sequence: CDR1 KGHSH, CDR2 LQKENI. V lost 6 bases to trimming and J lost 0 bases; unmatched junction nucleotides: 7. The CDR3 is made up of 16 amino acids. The CDR3 loop is CASSVGGVGSYNEQFF. CDR3 nucleotide sequence: TGTGCCAGCTCGGTCGGGGGGGTTGGCTCCTACAATGAGCAGTTCTTC.

The genes are TRBV9 and TRBJ2-1; TRBD1 matches at 10 bases. After removal of 3 bases from V and 5 bases from J, the junction contained 5 bases not matched to a gene. The CDR3 extends over 15 amino acids. Germline CDR1 is SGDLS and CDR2 is YYNGEE. The CDR3 region is CASSARTGGNNEQFF. CDR3 DNA: TGTGCCAGCAGCGCCCGGACAGGGGGTAACAATGAGCAGTTCTTC.

The V gene is TRBV5-5, the J gene TRBJ2-7, with unresolved D. V was pared by 4 bases and J by 4 bases, with 15 bases between. The V gene's germline CDR1 is SGHKS and CDR2 YYEKEE (reference sequence). This CDR3 is 14 amino acids long. The CDR3, as DNA: TGTGCCAGCAGCAACCCGTTAGGGCCGTACGAGCAGTACTTC. It yields the protein CASSNPLGPYEQYF.

The V call is TRBV9, the J call TRBJ2-1, with 8 bases that match TRBD2. Germline assignment: CDR1 SGDLS and CDR2 YYNGEE. This CDR3 is 16 amino acids long. J lost 4 bases, V lost 0 bases, and 6 bases had no gene match. Here the CDR3 DNA reads TGTGCCAGCAGCGTAGTCTCGGCGGGGGGTTACAATGAGCAGTTCTTC. Translation: CASSVVSAGGYNEQFF.

This clone was picked up one time. The rearrangement joins TRBV6-5 to TRBJ1-2; D possibly corresponds to TRBD1 (6 bases). The CDR3 extends over 16 amino acids. Germline CDR1 is MNHEY and CDR2 is SVGAGI. V shed 0 bases and J shed 3 bases, with 14 bases lying between them. CDR3 region: CASSYSKLPGDYGYTF. Here the CDR3 DNA reads TGTGCCAGCAGTTACTCGAAATTGCCAGGGGACTATGGCTACACCTTC.

J is TRBJ2-2 and V is TRBV4-1, with D uncertain. The germline gives CDR1 MGHRA, CDR2 YSYEKL. This CDR3 has 11 amino acids. V was shortened by 4 bases and J by 7 bases, with 4 bases between the two germline ends. CDR3: CASSLLGELFF. In nucleotides, the CDR3 is TGCGCCAGCAGCCTGCTCGGGGAGCTGTTTTTT.

The rearrangement uses TRBV7-2 and TRBJ2-5, with D perhaps matching TRBD1 (5 bases). Germline V gene data show CDR1 as SGHTA and CDR2 as FQGNSA. Trimming pared 1 base from V and 1 base from J, leaving 16 bases between. This CDR3 is 17 amino acids long. CDR3 nucleotide sequence: TGTGCCAGCAGCTTAGTATGGGGCTTTTCCCCCCAAGAGACCCAGTACTTC. Translating gives CASSLVWGFSPQETQYF.

The chain recombines TRBV2 with TRBJ1-1; 9 bases match TRBD1. The CDR3 has 15 residues. CDR1 is SNHLY and CDR2 is FYNNEI in the germline V gene. V lost 7 bases and J lost 1; bases outside the gene matches: 7. Here the CDR3 DNA reads TGTGCCAGCATATCAATGACAGGGGGGAACACTGAAGCTTTCTTT. Its protein product is CASISMTGGNTEAFF.

This sequence joins TRBV6-5 and TRBJ1-1, with D uncertain. This CDR3 has 12 amino acids. CDR1 and CDR2 from the germline V gene are MNHEY and SVGAGI. The V end lost 4 bases, the J end lost 10 bases, and 13 bases lay between the germline ends. The CDR3 bases are TGTGCCAGCAGTTCGGGGTCGCGGGGAGCTTTCTTT. It codes for CASSSGSRGAFF.

V usage is TRBV9 and J usage is TRBJ2-3; perhaps TRBD2 as D (6 bases). The V and J ends lost 2 bases and 4 bases respectively, with 17 bases between them. Germline CDR1 reads SGDLS; CDR2 reads YYNGEE. The CDR3 covers 16 residues. The CDR3 protein is CASSVGLSPVADTQYF. CDR3 DNA sequence: TGTGCCAGCAGCGTGGGACTCTCCCCAGTTGCAGATACGCAGTATTTT.

The J gene is TRBJ1-4, the V gene TRBV27; the D gene is possibly TRBD1 (6 bases). Trimming stripped 11 bases from V and 3 bases from J, with 22 bases between. Germline V gene lookup returns CDR1 MNHEY and CDR2 SMNVEV (reference sequence). The length of the CDR3 is 16 residues. The chain's CDR3 is CAAFPRAQGSNEKLFF. CDR3 in DNA: TGTGCCGCCTTTCCCAGGGCACAGGGATCTAATGAAAAACTGTTTTTT.

This clone was detected a few times. The J gene is TRBJ2-2, the V gene TRBV27; D remains ambiguous. Germline CDR1 MNHEY, CDR2 SMNVEV (reference sequence). Trimming took 3 bases from V and 2 from J, leaving 10 bases between them. The CDR3 is made up of 15 amino acids. CDR3 coding DNA: TGTGCCAGCAGTTTTAGTGGCGTAAACACCGGGGAGCTGTTTTTT. It specifies CASSFSGVNTGELFF.

The chain uses TRBV5-4 and TRBJ2-1, with 10 bases matching TRBD1. CDR1 and CDR2 (germline): SGHNT, YYREEE (reference sequence). V lost 3 bases and J lost 7; bases outside the gene matches: 7. The CDR3 covers 15 residues. For the CDR3, the DNA is TGTGCCAGCAGCTCGCCGGGACAGGGGAGTAATGAGCAGTTCTTC. Its translation: CASSSPGQGSNEQFF.

This chain links TRBV7-2 with TRBJ1-4; D is undetermined. The CDR3 contains 16 residues. The V gene lost 5 bases and the J gene lost 8 bases, with 21 bases spanning the gap. CDR1 and CDR2 (germline): SGHTA, FQGNSA. The CDR3 region has the DNA TGTGCCAGCAGCCCTGTCGGCGGGCGGCCTGGGGAAAAACTGTTTTTT. Its protein is CASSPVGGRPGEKLFF. The complete variable domain, with remaining parts taken from reference TRBV7-2 and TRBJ1-4, reads GAGVSQSPSNKVTEKGKDVELRCDPISGHTALYWYRQSLGQGLEFLIYFQGNSAPDKSGLPSDRFSAERTGGSVSTLTIQRTQQEDSAVYLCASSPVGGRPGEKLFFGSGTQLSVL.

This sequence joins TRBV5-1 and TRBJ2-7; unclear D gene. The germline V gene has CDR1 SGHRS and CDR2 YFSETQ. CDR3 length: 14 residues. Trimming took 4 bases from V and 9 from J, leaving 20 bases between them. The CDR3 nucleotides read TGCGCCAGCAGCCTCAGCCCGTACTACGAGTGGCAGTACTTC. Amino acid sequence: CASSLSPYYEWQYF.

The V and J genes are TRBV30 and TRBJ1-3; D gene uncertain. The CDR3 spans 14 residues. CDR1 and CDR2 from the germline V gene are GTSNPN and SVGIG (reference sequence). V was pared by 0 bases and J by 10 bases, with 16 bases between. The CDR3 loop reads CAWSVGSGDDTIYF. In nucleotides, the CDR3 is TGTGCCTGGAGTGTTGGCAGTGGGGATGATACCATATATTTT.

This rearrangement joins TRBV30 to TRBJ1-4; D not resolved. This CDR3 has 14 amino acids. Germline V gene lookup returns CDR1 GTSNPN and CDR2 SVGIG (reference sequence). V was pared by 0 bases and J by 4 bases, with 9 bases between. The CDR3 reads CAWSVGRLNEKLFF. In DNA, the CDR3 is TGTGCCTGGAGTGTCGGCAGGCTTAATGAAAAACTGTTTTTT.

This rearrangement joins TRBV30 to TRBJ2-2, with D maybe TRBD2 (6 bases). Germline V gene data show CDR1 as GTSNPN and CDR2 as SVGIG (reference sequence). The CDR3 loop spans 15 amino acids. The V gene lost 6 bases and the J gene lost 4 bases, with 18 bases spanning the gap. For the CDR3, the DNA is TGTGCCTGTTCCCGGCTGGGGGGTACCACCGGGGAGCTGTTTTTT. As protein: CACSRLGGTTGELFF.

The rearrangement links TRBV28 to TRBJ1-2; 9 bases are a match to TRBD1. CDR3 length: 17 amino acids. Germline assignment: CDR1 MDHEN and CDR2 SYDVKM. Trimming at V came to 4 bases and at J to 4 bases, leaving 13 bases not matched to a gene. Here the CDR3 reads CASSSRGTGGRFYGYTF. In nucleotides, the CDR3 is TGTGCCAGCAGTTCGCGAGGTACAGGGGGCCGATTCTATGGCTACACCTTC.

The chain combines TRBV6-6 with TRBJ2-5; 10 bases fit TRBD2. This CDR3 comprises 12 residues. V was pared by 7 bases and J by 5 bases, with 1 base of the junction left unmatched. CDR1 MNHNY and CDR2 SVGAGI come from the germline V gene (reference sequence). CDR3 residues: CASKLAGETQYF. CDR3 nucleotides: TGTGCCAGCAAACTAGCGGGGGAGACCCAGTACTTC.

The chain is built from TRBV5-1 and TRBJ1-1; the D gene is possibly TRBD1 (5 bases). The CDR3 is made up of 17 amino acids. The germline gives CDR1 SGHRS, CDR2 YFSETQ. Trimming pared 4 bases from V and 2 bases from J, leaving 21 bases between. The CDR3 loop reads CASSPYTQTEINTEAFF. For the CDR3, the DNA is TGCGCCAGCAGCCCGTACACCCAGACAGAGATTAACACTGAAGCTTTCTTT.

CDR3 coding DNA: TGTGCCAGCAGCGCCCAGCCTGCGGGTAATGGCTACACCTTC. Protein sequence: CASSAQPAGNGYTF. The J gene is TRBJ1-2, the V gene TRBV7-9, with D hard to call. The length of the CDR3 is 14 residues. In germline, CDR1 is SEHNR, CDR2 FQNEAQ (reference sequence). The V gene lost 5 bases and the J gene lost 6 bases, with 16 bases spanning the gap. The variable domain in full, completed from reference TRBV7-9 and TRBJ1-2, reads DTGVSQNPRHKITKRGQNVTFRCDPISEHNRLYWYRQTLGQGPEFLTYFQNEAQLEKSRLLSDRFSAERPKGSFSTLEIQRTEQGDSAMYLCASSAQPAGNGYTFGSGTRLTVV.

This rearrangement joins TRBV6-5 to TRBJ2-7, with 8 bases that match TRBD1. V lost 0 bases and J lost 6; bases outside the gene matches: 7. This CDR3 has 15 amino acids. Germline CDR1 MNHEY, CDR2 SVGAGI. The CDR3 here is CASSYSNRGYFEQYF. The CDR3 bases are TGTGCCAGCAGTTACTCGAACAGGGGGTATTTCGAGCAGTACTTC.

J is TRBJ2-7 and V is TRBV5-1; D may be TRBD1 (6 bases). The CDR3 contains 14 residues. Between the trimmed V and J ends, which lost 2 bases and 4 bases, there was a span of 13 bases. Germline V CDR1 and CDR2: SGHRS, YFSETQ. CDR3 nucleotide sequence: TGCGCCAGCAGCTTCTCCGGGACAAATTACGAGCAGTACTTC. Translated, it gives CASSFSGTNYEQYF.

The V gene is TRBV4-2, the J gene TRBJ2-5, with 9 bases that match TRBD2. Germline V gene lookup returns CDR1 LGHNA and CDR2 YNFKEQ. V shed 1 base, J shed 2 bases, and the junction held 11 bases outside the gene matches. This CDR3 contains 18 residues. The CDR3 DNA reads as TGTGCCAGCAGCCAAGTACCGTCCACTAGCGGGCGTCAAGAGACCCAGTACTTC. Protein: CASSQVPSTSGRQETQYF.

This rearrangement joins TRBV10-3 to TRBJ2-1; possible D gene TRBD1, 6 bases. CDR1 and CDR2 (germline): ENHRY, SYGVKD. V lost 6 bases and J 0 bases, leaving 18 bases between the germline ends. This CDR3 spans 17 amino acids. The CDR3 is CAIRATGQYSSYNEQFF. The CDR3 nucleotides read TGTGCCATCAGGGCAACAGGGCAATATAGCTCCTACAATGAGCAGTTCTTC.

The count of this clone is one. The chain carries TRBV3-1 (or the pseudogene TRBV3-2) and TRBJ2-5; D is unclear. Germline lookup yields CDR1 LGHDT and CDR2 YNNKEL (reference sequence). The V end lost 4 bases, the J end lost 1 base, and 7 bases lay between the germline ends. The CDR3 consists of 13 residues. CDR3 loop: CASSPRTQETQYF. CDR3 coding DNA: TGTGCCAGCAGCCCCCGTACCCAAGAGACCCAGTACTTC.

The CDR3 coding sequence is TGTGCCAGCAGCAGGCCATCGGGCTCTGGGGCCAACGTCCTGACTTTC. Translated: CASSRPSGSGANVLTF. The genes are TRBV11-2 and TRBJ2-6, with no clear D. The CDR3 consists of 16 residues. Trimming removed 5 bases at V and 0 bases at J, with 11 bases between. Germline V gives CDR1 SGHAT, CDR2 FQNNGV.

This clone appeared a single time. The CDR3 region is CASSLPFQGNYGYTF. The CDR3 DNA reads as TGTGCCAGCAGTTTACCCTTTCAGGGCAACTATGGCTACACCTTC. The V gene is TRBV28, the J gene TRBJ1-2, with D possibly being TRBD1 (5 bases). V lost 2 bases and J lost 2, with 12 bases in between. There are 15 residues in the CDR3. CDR1 and CDR2 from the germline V gene are MDHEN and SYDVKM.

The CDR3 here is CASSANRAAPYGYTF. CDR3 DNA sequence: TGTGCCAGCAGCGCCAACAGGGCTGCCCCCTATGGCTACACCTTC. The gene calls are TRBV9 and TRBJ1-2; the D gene is possibly TRBD1 (6 bases). Germline-derived CDR1 and CDR2 are SGDLS and YYNGEE. Trimming left V 3 bases short and J 4 bases short, with 16 bases between. There are 15 residues in the CDR3. Full variable domain (missing parts from reference TRBV9 and TRBJ1-2): DSGVTQTPKHLITATGQRVTLRCSPRSGDLSVYWYQQSLDQGLQFLIQYYNGEERAKGNILERFSAQQFPDLHSELNLSSLELGDSALYFCASSANRAAPYGYTFGSGTRLTVV.

This rearrangement joins TRBV6-5 to TRBJ2-1, with 9 bases fitting TRBD1. Germline V gene sequence: CDR1 MNHEY, CDR2 SVGAGI. After removal of 6 bases from V and 4 bases from J, the junction contained 4 bases not matched to a gene. CDR3 length: 14 residues. In DNA form, the CDR3 reads TGTGCCAGCAGCCTGGGACAGGGATACAATGAGCAGTTCTTC. It yields the protein CASSLGQGYNEQFF.